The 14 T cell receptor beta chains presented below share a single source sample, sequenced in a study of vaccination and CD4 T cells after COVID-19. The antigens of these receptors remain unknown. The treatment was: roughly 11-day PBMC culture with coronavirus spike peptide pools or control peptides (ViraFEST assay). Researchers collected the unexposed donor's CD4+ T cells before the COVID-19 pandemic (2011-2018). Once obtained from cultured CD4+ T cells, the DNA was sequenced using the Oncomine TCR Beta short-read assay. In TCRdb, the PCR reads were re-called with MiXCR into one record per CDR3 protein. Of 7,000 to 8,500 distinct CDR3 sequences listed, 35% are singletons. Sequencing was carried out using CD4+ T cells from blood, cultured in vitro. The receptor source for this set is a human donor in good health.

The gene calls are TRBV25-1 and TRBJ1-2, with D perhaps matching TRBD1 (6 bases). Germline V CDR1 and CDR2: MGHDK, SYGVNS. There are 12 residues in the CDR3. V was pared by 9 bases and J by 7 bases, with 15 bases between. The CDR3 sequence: CARNLSRGGYTF. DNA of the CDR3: TGTGCCAGAAATTTGTCCAGGGGTGGCTACACCTTC.

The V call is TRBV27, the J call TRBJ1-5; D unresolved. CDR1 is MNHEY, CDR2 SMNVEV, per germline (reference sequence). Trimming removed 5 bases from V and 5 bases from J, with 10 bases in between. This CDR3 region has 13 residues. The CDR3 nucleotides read TGTGCCAGCAGTCCCAAGCCGGATCAGCCCCAGCATTTT. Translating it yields CASSPKPDQPQHF.

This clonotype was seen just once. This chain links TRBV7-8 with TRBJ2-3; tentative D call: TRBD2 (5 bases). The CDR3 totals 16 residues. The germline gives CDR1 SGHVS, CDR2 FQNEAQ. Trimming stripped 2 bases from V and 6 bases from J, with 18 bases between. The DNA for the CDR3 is TGTGCCAGCAGCTTAAAGCTGTTATCGGACTTCGATACGCAGTATTTT. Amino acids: CASSLKLLSDFDTQYF.

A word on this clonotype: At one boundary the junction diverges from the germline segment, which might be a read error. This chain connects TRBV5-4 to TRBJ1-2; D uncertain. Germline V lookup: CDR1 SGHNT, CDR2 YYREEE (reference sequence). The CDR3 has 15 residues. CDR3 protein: CAGSTGGVFGYGYTF. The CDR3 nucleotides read TGTGCCGGCAGCACTGGCGGGGTTTTTGGGTATGGCTACACCTTC.

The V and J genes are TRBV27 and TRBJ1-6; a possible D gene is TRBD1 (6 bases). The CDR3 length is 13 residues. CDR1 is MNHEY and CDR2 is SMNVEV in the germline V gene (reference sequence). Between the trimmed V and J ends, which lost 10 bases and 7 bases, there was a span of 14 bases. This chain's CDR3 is CATHGGTNSPLHF. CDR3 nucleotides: TGTGCCACCCATGGAGGGACAAATTCACCCCTCCACTTT.

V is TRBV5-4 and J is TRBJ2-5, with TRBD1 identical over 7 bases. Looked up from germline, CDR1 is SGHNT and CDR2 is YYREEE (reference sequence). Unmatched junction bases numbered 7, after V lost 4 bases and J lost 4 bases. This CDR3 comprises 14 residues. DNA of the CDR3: TGTGCCAGCAGCACCAAGACAGGGCCAGAGACCCAGTACTTC. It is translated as CASSTKTGPETQYF.

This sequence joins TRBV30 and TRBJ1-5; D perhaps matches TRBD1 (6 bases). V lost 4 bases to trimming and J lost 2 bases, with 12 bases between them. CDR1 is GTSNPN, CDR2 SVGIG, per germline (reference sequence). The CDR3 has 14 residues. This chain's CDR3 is CAWNRGGGNQPQHF. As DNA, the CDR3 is TGTGCCTGGAACCGAGGGGGTGGCAATCAGCCCCAGCATTTT.

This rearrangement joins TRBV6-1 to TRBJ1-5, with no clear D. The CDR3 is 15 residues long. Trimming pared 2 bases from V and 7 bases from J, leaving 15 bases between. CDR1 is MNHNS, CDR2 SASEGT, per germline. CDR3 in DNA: TGTGCCAGCAGTGAAATTCAGCCGGGTTGGCAGCCCCAGCATTTT. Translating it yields CASSEIQPGWQPQHF.

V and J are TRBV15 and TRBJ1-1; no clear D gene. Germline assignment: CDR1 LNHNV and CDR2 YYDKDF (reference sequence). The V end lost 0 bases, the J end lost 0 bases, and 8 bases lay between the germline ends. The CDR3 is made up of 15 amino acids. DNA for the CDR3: TGTGCCACCAGCAGAGAGAAGGGATTGAACACTGAAGCTTTCTTT. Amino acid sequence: CATSREKGLNTEAFF.

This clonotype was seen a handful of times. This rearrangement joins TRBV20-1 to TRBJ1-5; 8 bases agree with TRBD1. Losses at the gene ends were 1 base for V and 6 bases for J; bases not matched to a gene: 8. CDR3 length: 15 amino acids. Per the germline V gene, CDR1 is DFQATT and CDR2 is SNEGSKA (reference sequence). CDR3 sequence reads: CSARGPGGAGQPQHF. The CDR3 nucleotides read TGCAGTGCTAGAGGCCCAGGGGGCGCGGGTCAGCCCCAGCATTTT.

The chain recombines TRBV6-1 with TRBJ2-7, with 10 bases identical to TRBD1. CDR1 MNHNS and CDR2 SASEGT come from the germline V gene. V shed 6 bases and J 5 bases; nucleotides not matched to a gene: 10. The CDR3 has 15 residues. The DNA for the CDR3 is TGTGCCAGCAGACCAATCGGGACAGGGGTGCACGAGCAGTACTTC. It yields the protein CASRPIGTGVHEQYF.

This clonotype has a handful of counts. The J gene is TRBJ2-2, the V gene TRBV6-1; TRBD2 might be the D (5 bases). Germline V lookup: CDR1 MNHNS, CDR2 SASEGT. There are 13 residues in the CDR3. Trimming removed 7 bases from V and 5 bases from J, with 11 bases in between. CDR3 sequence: CASTPGVTGELFF. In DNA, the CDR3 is TGTGCCAGCACCCCCGGGGTTACCGGGGAGCTGTTTTTT.

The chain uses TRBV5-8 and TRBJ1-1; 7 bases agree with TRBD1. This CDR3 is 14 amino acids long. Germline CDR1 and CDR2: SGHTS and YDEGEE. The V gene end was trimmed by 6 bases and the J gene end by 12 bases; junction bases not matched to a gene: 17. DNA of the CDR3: TGTGCCAGCACCAATCACAGGATGACAGGGAGTACTTTCTTT. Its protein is CASTNHRMTGSTFF.

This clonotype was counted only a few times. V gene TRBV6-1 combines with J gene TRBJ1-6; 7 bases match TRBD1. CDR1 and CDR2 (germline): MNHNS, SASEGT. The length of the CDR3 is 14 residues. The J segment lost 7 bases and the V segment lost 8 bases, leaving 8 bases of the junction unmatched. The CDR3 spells CASRDGTANSPLHF. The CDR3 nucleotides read TGTGCCAGCCGGGACGGGACAGCGAATTCACCCCTCCACTTT.